This T cell receptor beta chain originates from a study of Graves' ophthalmopathy and Graves' hyperthyroidism. This CDR3 has 14 amino acids. CDR1 SGDLS and CDR2 YYNGEE come from the germline V gene. The trim removed 7 bases at V and 0 bases at J, leaving 6 bases unmatched. This clonotype was detected many times. Researchers took RNA transcripts and amplified TCR beta CDR3 regions from them. RT-PCR in the first round used HTBI primers; a second-round multiplex PCR followed. TCRdb re-analysed the multiplex PCR reads in MiXCR, keeping a single row per CDR3 protein. The repertoire holds around 670,000 distinct CDR3 sequences, with roughly two fifths as singletons.

The receptor was isolated from an adult man with Graves' ophthalmopathy. J is TRBJ1-2 and V is TRBV9; TRBD1 matches 7 bases. Sequenced input: peripheral blood. The CDR3 sequence is CASSGQATNYGYTF. CDR3 coding DNA: TGTGCCAGCTCCGGACAGGCGACTAACTATGGCTACACCTTC.